This T cell receptor (beta chain) was observed in a study of T cell responses to AZD1222 COVID-19 vaccine. Study outcomes and limitations: A mostly white British donor set with more females was recruited, and clonal diversity was possibly underestimated. There were vaccine-associated CD4 TCRs across spike, dominant at 160-218 and 743-854. Spike-specific TCR repertoires showed rising breadth and depth after two AZD1222 doses.

Clones were sequenced by immunoSEQ multiplex PCR, and TCRdb holds only the in-frame ones, with some missing. The sample records fewer than 150,000 clones, approximately 85% being singletons. Of note for this clone: Its antigen is unidentified.

Pooling was applied to second doses at about 4 or about 12 weeks. Deletions cut 5 bases from V and 9 bases from J, with 14 bases between. The CDR3 runs to 13 residues. The germline V gene encodes CDR1 MNHEY and CDR2 SVGEGT. Specimen: peripheral blood, collected 28 days after the second AZD1222 dose. This chain joins TRBV6-2 or TRBV6-3 and TRBJ1-5; tentatively, D is TRBD1 (6 bases). The source is an adult who received the AZD1222 COVID-19 vaccine. The CDR3 loop is CASSPLWGLPQHF. As DNA, the CDR3 is TGTGCCAGCAGTCCCCTCTGGGGGCTGCCCCAGCATTTT.